These 7 T cell receptor beta chains share one sample of origin, sequenced in a study of control samples from healthy donors and cancer patients. TCRdb's table, derived via immunoSEQ multiplex PCR, lists solely in-frame clones and lacks some. The sample has 120,000 or so clones, around 87% seen once. The material sequenced was blood. The receptors originated from a man between 60 and 70 years old in good health.

This clone was seen a single time. The genes are TRBV12-3 or TRBV12-4 and TRBJ1-6; D is possibly TRBD1 (5 bases). This CDR3 has 13 amino acids. V lost 4 bases and J lost 10, with 11 bases in between. CDR3 nucleotides: TGTGCCAGCAGTTCAGGGTTGCAGTCACCCCTCCACTTT. This gives the protein CASSSGLQSPLHF.

This sequence joins TRBV5-5 and TRBJ1-1; D gene unclear. V was cut by 4 bases and J by 1 base, with 8 bases left in between. CDR1 SGHKS and CDR2 YYEKEE come from the germline V gene (reference sequence). The CDR3 covers 13 residues. CDR3 loop: CASSKDENTEAFF. As DNA, the CDR3 is TGTGCCAGCAGCAAAGACGAGAACACTGAAGCTTTCTTT.

V usage is TRBV27 and J usage is TRBJ2-2; TRBD2 aligns across 8 bases. CDR1 MNHEY and CDR2 SMNVEV come from the germline V gene (reference sequence). V lost 8 bases, J lost 8 bases, and 4 bases stayed unmatched. This CDR3 spans 12 amino acids. The CDR3 DNA follows: TGTGCCAGCCGGGGGGGCGCGGGGGAGCTGTTTTTT. Translation gives CASRGGAGELFF.

The genes are TRBV28 and TRBJ2-4; TRBD2 matches 13 bases. This CDR3 comprises 19 residues. Germline CDR1 and CDR2: MDHEN and SYDVKM. Unmatched junction bases numbered 10, after V lost 5 bases and J lost 0 bases. CDR3 loop: CASSLTSGGTMPAKNIQYF. The CDR3 coding sequence is TGTGCCAGCAGTCTGACTAGCGGGGGGACGATGCCAGCCAAAAACATTCAGTACTTC.

V is TRBV28 and J is TRBJ1-6; D may be TRBD1 (6 bases). V shed 10 bases and J shed 9 bases, with 16 bases lying between them. CDR1 and CDR2 from the germline V gene are MDHEN and SYDVKM. The CDR3 runs 13 residues. The CDR3 region is CATIPGHISPLHF. For the CDR3, the DNA is TGTGCCACAATACCGGGACACATTTCACCCCTCCACTTT.

The J gene is TRBJ1-1, the V gene TRBV6-5; TRBD1 might be the D (5 bases). The germline V gene encodes CDR1 MNHEY and CDR2 SVGAGI. CDR3 length: 13 amino acids. The V end was cut by 0 bases, the J end by 11 bases, with 13 bases between. The chain's CDR3 is CASSYSTGHRAFF. The CDR3 DNA sequence: TGTGCCAGCAGTTACTCCACCGGACACCGCGCTTTCTTT.

This chain connects TRBV18 to TRBJ2-7, with D tentatively TRBD1 (6 bases). Trimming stripped 3 bases from V and 4 bases from J, with 10 bases between. Germline V gives CDR1 KGHSH, CDR2 LQKENI. The CDR3 totals 13 residues. CDR3 loop: CASSPNQGYEQYF. CDR3 coding DNA: TGTGCCAGCTCACCCAATCAGGGGTACGAGCAGTACTTC. The whole variable domain, remainder taken from reference TRBV18 and TRBJ2-7, is NAGVMQNPRHLVRRRGQEARLRCSPMKGHSHVYWYRQLPEEGLKFMVYLQKENIIDESGMPKERFSAEFPKEGPSILRIQQVVRGDSAAYFCASSPNQGYEQYFGPGTRLTVT.